The 8 T cell receptor beta chains reported below all come from one sample, sequenced in a study of OX40 agonist ivuxolimab in advanced cancers. Data came from immunoSEQ multiplex PCR; TCRdb stores just in-frame clones and leaves some out. The table lists roughly 79,000 clones, 84% of them singletons. This specimen consisted of CD4+ or CD8+ T cells sorted from blood, obtained in a trial of the OX40 agonist ivuxolimab. The receptors here all came from an adult with an advanced solid tumor such as melanoma, head and neck, liver or kidney cancer.

V and J are TRBV6-1 and TRBJ2-6; D perhaps matches TRBD1 (6 bases). V was clipped by 6 bases and J by 3 bases, with 12 bases between them. The CDR3 has 15 residues. Germline CDR1 and CDR2: MNHNS and SASEGT. The CDR3 nucleotides read TGTGCCAGCAGAGATACAGGGTTTGGGGCCAACGTCCTGACTTTC. This codes for CASRDTGFGANVLTF.

This chain uses TRBV28 with TRBJ2-3, with D tentatively TRBD1 or TRBD2 (5 bases each). Germline V lookup: CDR1 MDHEN, CDR2 SYDVKM. This CDR3 contains 15 residues. With 3 bases removed from V and 4 bases from J, the gap between germline ends came to 14 bases. CDR3 in amino acids: CASSFGAIRADTQYF. CDR3 bases: TGTGCCAGCAGTTTCGGGGCGATTAGGGCAGATACGCAGTATTTT.

J is TRBJ2-3 and V is TRBV28; 11 positions agree with TRBD2. Germline CDR1 MDHEN, CDR2 SYDVKM. V dropped 3 bases and J dropped 2; count of bases not matched to a gene: 7. CDR3 length: 17 residues. The CDR3 loop reads CASSLGLAATLTDTQYF. The CDR3 nucleotides read TGTGCCAGCAGTTTGGGACTAGCGGCTACCCTCACAGATACGCAGTATTTT.

The V gene is TRBV6-5, the J gene TRBJ1-5, with D possibly TRBD1 on 6 matching bases. The V end lost 5 bases, the J end lost 5 bases, and 10 bases lay between the germline ends. The CDR3 has 13 residues. The germline CDR1 and CDR2 sequences are MNHEY and SVGAGI. CDR3 region: CASSQGTHQPQHF. In nucleotides, the CDR3 is TGTGCCAGCAGTCAGGGGACTCATCAGCCCCAGCATTTT.

V gene TRBV28 combines with J gene TRBJ1-5; D ambiguous. Trimming took 7 bases from V and 1 from J, leaving 11 bases between them. The V gene's germline CDR1 is MDHEN and CDR2 SYDVKM. CDR3 length equals 14 residues. CDR3 bases: TGTGCCAGCATAAGAGGAGGGAGCAATCAGCCCCAGCATTTT. This sequence encodes CASIRGGSNQPQHF.

There are a few counts of this clone. The rearrangement joins TRBV2 to TRBJ2-7, with TRBD1 matching over 11 bases. With V trimmed by 1 base and J by 7 bases, 9 bases remained unmatched. The CDR3 consists of 16 residues. From germline, CDR1 is SNHLY and CDR2 FYNNEI. The CDR3 sequence: CASSEGPGQGAREQYF. The CDR3 coding sequence is TGTGCCAGCAGTGAAGGCCCAGGACAGGGGGCGCGAGAGCAGTACTTC.

The chain employs TRBV27 and TRBJ1-5; 7 bases align to TRBD1. V gave up 7 bases and J gave up 2 bases; unmatched junction bases: 5. The germline V gene encodes CDR1 MNHEY and CDR2 SMNVEV (reference sequence). The CDR3 loop spans 14 amino acids. The CDR3 DNA sequence: TGTGCCAGCAAGGCAGGGGGAGGCAATCAGCCCCAGCATTTT. This translates into CASKAGGGNQPQHF.

The V gene is TRBV10-3, the J gene TRBJ2-5; 12 positions match TRBD2. This CDR3 is 15 amino acids long. V lost 9 bases to trimming and J lost 7 bases; unmatched junction nucleotides: 12. Per germline, CDR1 ENHRY and CDR2 SYGVKD. CDR3 DNA sequence: TGTGCCATAAGAGGGGATGCTAGCGGGGGGGCGACCCAGTACTTC. Translating it yields CAIRGDASGGATQYF.